These 4 T cell receptor beta chains were sequenced from one sample in a study of shared clonotypes between healthy human individuals. TCRdb's copy holds only in-frame clones and misses some; the assay was immunoSEQ multiplex PCR. Among 660,000 or so clones listed, about 96% were seen once. CD8 cells classed as naive were CD45RO-negative and positively selected for CCR7, excluding terminally differentiated effector memory CD45RA+ cells. The sequenced material came from naive CD8+ T cells sorted from blood. These receptors were taken from a woman in her thirties in good health.

Details on this clone: The sample contains more than one DNA sequence encoding this CDR3. V is TRBV27 and J is TRBJ1-5; 8 nucleotides align to TRBD1. V lost 6 bases, J lost 5 bases, and 6 bases stayed unmatched. The germline V gene has CDR1 MNHEY and CDR2 SMNVEV (reference sequence). This CDR3 has 14 amino acids. CDR3 in DNA: TGTGCCAGCAGCCCCGGACAGGGTCATCAGCCCCAGCATTTT. Protein: CASSPGQGHQPQHF.

For this clone: It is unclear where the CDR3 begins or ends on the DNA, so no DNA is shown, and the CDR3 is as TCRdb lists it. The chain combines TRBV19 with TRBJ2-1; TRBD1, as called in the table, went unchecked against the DNA. The germline CDR1 and CDR2 sequences are LNHDA and SQIVND (reference sequence). The CDR3 length equals 14 residues, ends included. This CDR3 is CASTSVGGDNEQFF.

The J gene is TRBJ2-1, the V gene TRBV7-9; 7 bases match TRBD1. Germline V gene lookup returns CDR1 SEHNR and CDR2 FQNEAQ (reference sequence). The CDR3 is 17 residues long. Trimming at V came to 1 base and at J to 10 bases, leaving 16 bases not matched to a gene. The DNA for the CDR3 is TGTGCCAGCAGCTTAGTTTCGGGACAGCCTCAATGGATGGAGCAGTTCTTC. It yields the protein CASSLVSGQPQWMEQFF.

This sequence joins TRBV9 and TRBJ2-7, with 11 bases aligning to TRBD1. Trimming cost V 0 bases and J 6 bases; bases outside gene matches: 2. Germline-derived CDR1 and CDR2 are SGDLS and YYNGEE. CDR3 length equals 14 residues. CDR3 loop: CASSVGGTGGEQYF. The CDR3 DNA reads TGTGCCAGCAGCGTAGGTGGGACAGGGGGCGAGCAGTACTTC.